This record covers a single TCR beta chain. Its antigen is currently unknown. The data were taken from a study of OX40 agonist ivuxolimab in advanced cancers. Study conclusions and caveats: The study found that CD8+ T cells averaged more expanded clones than CD4+.

Sequencing was performed with immunoSEQ multiplex PCR; in TCRdb, only in-frame clones are kept and a portion is missing. The sample carries about 98,000 clones, more than 85% recorded once. This CDR3 is 13 amino acids long. CDR1 ENHRY and CDR2 SYGVKD come from the germline V gene. Deletions cut 3 bases from V and 2 bases from J, with 5 bases between. The source is an adult with an advanced solid tumor such as melanoma, head and neck, liver or kidney cancer. This sample comprised CD4+ or CD8+ T cells sorted from blood, obtained in a trial of the OX40 agonist ivuxolimab. The chain couples TRBV10-3 to TRBJ1-5; D uncertain. In nucleotides, the CDR3 is TGTGCCATCAGTGAATGGGGCAATCAGCCCCAGCATTTT. It is translated as CAISEWGNQPQHF.